These T cell receptor beta chains were read from a single sample in a study of cytomegalovirus exposure and HLA in healthy donors. This table comes from immunoSEQ multiplex PCR, and its TCRdb copy is limited to in-frame clones, with some not included. In the table there are under 150,000 clones, around 84% of which are singletons. Specimen: PBMCs. The source is a woman in her 30s in good health and CMV-seropositive. The CDR3 runs from the conserved cysteine through the conserved F or W. D genes are given only for firm matches. Where a row states a size, it is once, few, many or the class of an expanded clone; other rows omit it.

length	size	V	J	D	DNA	CDR3
14	-	TRBV4-2	TRBJ2-7	-	TGTGCCAGCAGCCCCGAACAACCCTCGGGGGAGCAGTACTTC	CASSPEQPSGEQYF
15	-	TRBV7-8	TRBJ2-7	-	TGTGCCAGCAGCTTTCCGACAGGAGCCCCCTACGAGCAGTACTTC	CASSFPTGAPYEQYF
12	-	TRBV10-2	TRBJ2-7	-	TGCGCCAGCGCCTCTACAGGGTACGAGCAGTACTTC	CASASTGYEQYF
16	-	TRBV27	TRBJ2-7	-	TGTGCCAGCAGTTTTTTGACAGGATCTAAGTCCTACGAGCAGTACTTC	CASSFLTGSKSYEQYF
15	-	TRBV6-5	TRBJ1-2	TRBD1	TGTGCCAGCAGTTACAAACGACAGGGTGCCTATGGCTACACCTTC	CASSYKRQGAYGYTF
15	once	TRBV18	TRBJ2-5	TRBD1	TGTGCCAGCTCATCGCAGCGGACAGGACAAGAGACCCAGTACTTC	CASSSQRTGQETQYF
18	-	TRBV5-1	TRBJ1-6	TRBD1	TGCGCCAGCAGCTTGGAGCCCGGGACAGAATACTATAATTCACCCCTCCACTTT	CASSLEPGTEYYNSPLHF
14	-	TRBV7-3	TRBJ1-1	-	TGTGCCAGCAGCCGCGGGGGCGGTCCCACTGAAGCTTTCTTT	CASSRGGGPTEAFF
17	-	TRBV5-1	TRBJ2-1	TRBD1	TGCGCCAGCAGGTCCACCCACCGGGACAGAGGGGAGAATGAGCAGTTCTTC	CASRSTHRDRGENEQFF
15	once	TRBV2	TRBJ2-5	TRBD2	TGTGCCAGCAGTGAACTGCTAGCGGGCGGGGAGACCCAGTACTTC	CASSELLAGGETQYF
13	-	TRBV6-5	TRBJ1-2	TRBD1	TGTGCCGCGAGACCGGGACAGGGACGCGGCTACACCTTC	CAARPGQGRGYTF
14	once	TRBV19	TRBJ2-7	TRBD1	TGTGCCAGTAGTCCTGGACAGGGGGAATACGAGCAGTACTTC	CASSPGQGEYEQYF
15	few	TRBV28	TRBJ1-2	-	TGTGCCAGCAGTCCTGGGGGACAAAAAAACTATGGCTACACCTTC	CASSPGGQKNYGYTF
15	-	TRBV15	TRBJ2-7	TRBD1	TGTGCCACCAGCAGGCCCGGGGACAGTCTCTACGAGCAGTACTTC	CATSRPGDSLYEQYF
16	once	TRBV12-5	TRBJ1-2	TRBD1	TGTGCTAGTGGTTTTACTGGCGGACAGGGCATAAGTGGCTACACCTTC	CASGFTGGQGISGYTF
14	few	TRBV2	TRBJ2-3	-	TGTGCCAGCAGTACCCCCGTGGGGGGGCGTGCGCAGTATTTT	CASSTPVGGRAQYF
13	-	TRBV2	TRBJ1-2	-	TGTGCCAGCAGTCCGGACTGGAACTCTGGCTACACCTTC	CASSPDWNSGYTF
15	-	TRBV11-2	TRBJ2-7	-	TGTGCCAGCAGCTTTCGCTGGGCTAGCTCCTACGAGCAGTACTTC	CASSFRWASSYEQYF
10	-	TRBV28	TRBJ1-2	-	TGTGCCAGCAGTTCAATCGGCTACACCTTC	CASSSIGYTF
11	-	TRBV5-1	TRBJ2-1	TRBD1	TGCGCCAGCAGCTTGGGACAGGGAAGGTTCTTC	CASSLGQGRFF
13	-	TRBV7-9	TRBJ2-1	-	TGTGCCAGCAGCTTAGGGACAGTTTGGGTGCAGTTCTTC	CASSLGTVWVQFF
13	many	TRBV6-5	TRBJ1-1	-	TGTGCCAGCTCAAAGTGGCAGGGGACTGAAGCTTTCTTT	CASSKWQGTEAFF
14	-	TRBV29-1	TRBJ2-1	TRBD1	TGCAGCGTTAGTACAGGGGGCTTCTACAATGAGCAGTTCTTC	CSVSTGGFYNEQFF
16	-	TRBV19	TRBJ2-3	-	TGTGCCAGTAGCCTCCGCTCGACTAGTATCTCAGATACGCAGTATTTT	CASSLRSTSISDTQYF
15	-	TRBV7-9	TRBJ1-4	TRBD1	TGTGCCAGCAGCGGACCGACAGGGTGGGATGAAAAACTGTTTTTT	CASSGPTGWDEKLFF
14	-	TRBV6-5	TRBJ1-4	-	TGTGCCAGCCGACGGGGGTCGGCTAATGAAAAACTGTTTTTT	CASRRGSANEKLFF
15	few	TRBV5-1	TRBJ2-5	-	TGCGCCAGCAGCTTGACCGGGGATGGACAAGAGACCCAGTACTTC	CASSLTGDGQETQYF
15	-	TRBV7-6	TRBJ2-1	TRBD1	TGTGCCAGCAGCCAACAGGGGAACTCCTACAATGAGCAGTTCTTC	CASSQQGNSYNEQFF
16	once	TRBV4-3	TRBJ1-4	-	TGCGCCAGCAGCCAATTTTCCTATCGGGAAGGTGAAAAACTGTTTTTT	CASSQFSYREGEKLFF
14	-	TRBV30	TRBJ2-7	-	TGTGCCTGGAACAAGGGACTGTTGCACTACGAGCAGTACTTC	CAWNKGLLHYEQYF
15	-	TRBV5-5	TRBJ1-4	TRBD1	TGTGCCAGCAGCCCAGTGGACAGGGCACCTGGCGGTCTGTTTTTT	CASSPVDRAPGGLFF
13	-	TRBV6-5	TRBJ2-7	-	TGTGCCAGCAGTTACGGTGGAGAATACGAGCAGTACTTC	CASSYGGEYEQYF
13	-	TRBV14	TRBJ1-2	-	TGTGCCAGCAGCCAATCGGGGAAAGGTGGCTACACCTTC	CASSQSGKGGYTF
14	-	TRBV6-6	TRBJ1-4	TRBD1	TGTGCCAGCAGTTTGCAGGGGGCAGGTGAAAAACTGTTTTTT	CASSLQGAGEKLFF
14	-	TRBV7-9	TRBJ1-4	-	TGTGCCAGCAGCTTAACGGGGGTATTTGAAAAACTGTTTTTT	CASSLTGVFEKLFF
13	-	TRBV5-1	TRBJ2-1	TRBD1	TGCGCCAGCTCCGCGGAGACAGGGGGCTGGCAGTTCTTC	CASSAETGGWQFF
18	-	TRBV13	TRBJ2-7	TRBD1	TGTGCCAGCAGCTTAGAGAGGGACAGGGTGGTTGGGGCCTACGAGCAGTACTTC	CASSLERDRVVGAYEQYF
15	medium-sized	TRBV14	TRBJ2-6	-	TGTGCCAGCAGCCAGAACAGGGCTGGGGCCAACGTCCTGACTTTC	CASSQNRAGANVLTF
15	-	TRBV7-2	TRBJ2-3	-	TGTGCCAGCAGCTTTTGGGGAGCCCCCACAGATACGCAGTATTTT	CASSFWGAPTDTQYF
17	-	TRBV4-1	TRBJ2-5	TRBD1	TGCGCCAGTACAGGACAGGGGGTTTTGTGCTGCCAAGAGACCCAGTACTTC	CASTGQGVLCCQETQYF
15	few	TRBV6-5	TRBJ1-5	TRBD1	TGTGCCAGCAGTACTTTACAGGGGGCCGGTCAGCCCCAGCATTTT	CASSTLQGAGQPQHF